One sample yielded the 2 T cell receptor beta chains listed below, sequenced in a study of identical twins. TCRdb analysed the 5' RACE reads with MiXCR anew, one entry per CDR3 protein. The repertoire includes around 490,000 distinct CDR3 sequences, 13% to 15% of them detected once, and roughly 0.4% sits in the top ten. These same data were also listed under a study on yellow fever vaccine responses in identical twins.

Sequences were obtained from CD4+ T cells sorted from blood. The receptors were gathered from a woman under 30 in good health.

The sample holds many counts of this clonotype. J is TRBJ1-1 and V is TRBV10-3; D not certain. Germline-derived CDR1 and CDR2 are ENHRY and SYGVKD. The length of the CDR3 is 14 residues. Trimming took off 0 bases at V and 4 bases at J, with 9 bases between the two ends. Here the CDR3 reads CAISESWASTEAFF. The CDR3 region has the DNA TGTGCCATCAGTGAGTCGTGGGCTTCCACTGAAGCTTTCTTT.

In this sample, this clonotype turned up a few times. The chain links TRBV12-3 or TRBV12-4 to TRBJ1-2; TRBD1 agrees at 8 bases. J lost 4 bases, V lost 6 bases, and 10 bases had no gene match. This CDR3 spans 15 amino acids. CDR3 DNA sequence: TGTGCCAGCAGAAGGGTTGCAGGGGGCGTCTATGGCTACACCTTC. Its protein is CASRRVAGGVYGYTF.